The present T cell receptor beta chain was sequenced within a study of T cell repertoires in cytomegalovirus infection. Study-level results: Cumulated frequencies of public TCR beta families served to identify carriers of CMV plus the relevant HLA. HLA-C-restricted TCR beta clonotypes specific for CMV led the ex vivo response.

Trimming took 7 bases from V and 0 from J, leaving 10 bases between them. Germline CDR1 reads SQVTM; CDR2 reads ANQGSEA. The CDR3 length is 13 residues. This clonotype was detected only once. Its antigen is as yet unknown. TCRdb redid the calling of the reads with MiXCR, one entry per CDR3 protein. This table has approximately 750,000 distinct CDR3 sequences, under 40% appearing once. This clonotype originated in a human donor in good health (CMV status not recorded). Some clones in this sample may be carry-over from other donors' samples. The V and J genes are TRBV29-1 and TRBJ2-1; TRBD2 might be the D (6 bases). Material for sequencing was PBMCs. CDR3 bases: TGCAGCGCCGGACTATTCTCCTACAATGAGCAGTTCTTC. The encoded protein is CSAGLFSYNEQFF.